This T cell receptor (beta chain) was sequenced for a study of T cell responses to AZD1222 COVID-19 vaccine. General study points: Reports indicate that nearly half of spike-specific TCRs are directed at unmutated variant regions. There were mostly white British donors and more females than males, and clonal diversity was possibly underestimated.

There are 16 residues in the CDR3. Germline lookup yields CDR1 LGHNT and CDR2 FRNRAP. The ends lost 4 bases at V and 7 bases at J; junction bases unmatched: 12. A remark on this clone: Its cognate antigen is unknown.

This table comes from immunoSEQ multiplex PCR, and its TCRdb copy is limited to in-frame clones, with some not included. The table shows about 160,000 clones, with around 90% occurring only once. J is TRBJ1-4 and V is TRBV12-5, with 7 bases lining up with TRBD1. The receptor was isolated from an adult who received the AZD1222 COVID-19 vaccine. The sample consisted of peripheral blood, taken 28 days after the second AZD1222 dose. The CDR3 is CASGWITGEWVEKLFF. As DNA, the CDR3 is TGTGCTAGTGGTTGGATCACAGGGGAATGGGTTGAAAAACTGTTTTTT.